The 30 T cell receptor beta chains below were found in one sample sequenced in a study of cytomegalovirus exposure and HLA in healthy donors (dated by TCRdb to the late 2010s). The library was obtained by the immunoSEQ multiplex PCR assay. A mixture of 60 forward primers for TCR Vbeta segments and 13 reverse primers for TCR Jbeta segments was used in the multiplex PCR. In its TCRdb copy, this immuneACCESS table keeps in-frame sequences only and misses some clones. Where compared with another copy, unresolved V genes explain less than half of these, and the others have no known cause. Within this sample are some 96,000 clones, with roughly 80% of them counted one time only. Of the sample, roughly 7% falls within the top ten clones. Sequenced material: PBMCs. These TCRs come from a man in his forties in good health and CMV-seropositive.

The V and J genes are TRBV19 and TRBJ2-3, with D unclear. Germline-derived CDR1 and CDR2 are LNHDA and SQIVND (reference sequence). V dropped 4 bases and J dropped 2 bases, with 7 bases sitting between them. The CDR3 loop spans 13 amino acids. The CDR3 coding sequence is TGTGCCAGTAGTAAGACTCACACAGATACGCAGTATTTT. Amino acids: CASSKTHTDTQYF.

J is TRBJ2-2 and V is TRBV12-5; TRBD2 aligns across 9 bases. This CDR3 is 15 amino acids long. V lost 6 bases, J lost 4 bases, and 6 bases stayed unmatched. The germline V gene has CDR1 LGHNT and CDR2 FRNRAP. As DNA, the CDR3 is TGTGCTAGTGGACTACAGCGGGGGGCCACCGGGGAGCTGTTTTTT. Amino acid sequence: CASGLQRGATGELFF. The whole variable domain, remainder taken from reference TRBV12-5 and TRBJ2-2, is DARVTQTPRHKVTEMGQEVTMRCQPILGHNTVFWYRQTMMQGLELLAYFRNRAPLDDSGMPKDRFSAEMPDATLATLKIQPSEPRDSAVYFCASGLQRGATGELFFGEGSRLTVL.

CDR3 bases: TGTGCCAGCAGCCCTTATAGGACAGGGGGATATGGGGAGCAGTACTTC. It codes for CASSPYRTGGYGEQYF. This chain joins TRBV7-8 and TRBJ2-7; 10 bases are a match to TRBD1. From germline, CDR1 is SGHVS and CDR2 FQNEAQ. The CDR3 spans 16 residues. After removal of 5 bases from V and 7 bases from J, the junction contained 14 bases not matched to a gene.

The genes are TRBV4-1 and TRBJ2-1, with a weak D call TRBD2 (7 bases). With 1 base removed from V and 4 bases from J, the gap between germline ends came to 14 bases. In germline, CDR1 is MGHRA, CDR2 YSYEKL. This CDR3 is built from 16 residues. CDR3 DNA sequence: TGCGCCAGCAGCCAAGGGGGGGGCTCGGGATACAATGAGCAGTTCTTC. Its protein is CASSQGGGSGYNEQFF.

The genes are TRBV7-9 and TRBJ2-7; 11 bases line up with TRBD2. Germline loops: CDR1 SEHNR, CDR2 FQNEAQ (reference sequence). CDR3 size: 16 residues. V shed 3 bases, J shed 0 bases, and the junction held 4 bases outside the gene matches. CDR3 residues: CASSLGGTSGSYEQYF. The DNA for the CDR3 is TGTGCCAGCAGCTTGGGGGGGACTAGCGGCTCCTACGAGCAGTACTTC.

This chain uses TRBV10-3 with TRBJ2-7, with D hard to call. The V gene lost 3 bases and the J gene lost 3 bases, with 6 bases spanning the gap. Looked up from germline, CDR1 is ENHRY and CDR2 is SYGVKD. The CDR3 length is 12 residues. DNA of the CDR3: TGTGCCATCAGTGACCAAAACTACGAGCAGTACTTC. Its translation: CAISDQNYEQYF.

The V call is TRBV28, the J call TRBJ2-5; D is unresolved. The J call is uncertain, as TRBJ2-7 better fits the DNA end. CDR1 is MDHEN, CDR2 SYDVKM, per germline. The CDR3 runs 16 residues. CDR3 coding DNA: TGTGCCAGCAGTCAAGTCGGATCGGGTATACCCTACGAGCAGTACTTC. Its translation: CASSQVGSGIPYEQYF.

The J gene is TRBJ2-5, the V gene TRBV2; 11 bases map to TRBD2. J was trimmed by 9 bases and V by 7 bases; bases with no gene match: 10. Germline lookup yields CDR1 SNHLY and CDR2 FYNNEI. This CDR3 contains 14 residues. CDR3 sequence reads: CASTTSGSLAAQYF. The CDR3 DNA reads as TGTGCCAGCACCACTAGCGGGAGTCTCGCGGCCCAGTACTTC.

The chain uses TRBV6-5 and TRBJ1-5; TRBD1 agrees at 9 bases. The CDR3 covers 14 residues. V dropped 6 bases and J dropped 4; count of bases not matched to a gene: 4. Germline values: CDR1 MNHEY, CDR2 SVGAGI. The CDR3 nucleotides are TGTGCCAGCAGACCCGGACAGGGGAATCAGCCCCAGCATTTT. Translating it yields CASRPGQGNQPQHF.

This clone was seen a single time. The chain is built from TRBV6-4 and TRBJ2-5, with D possibly TRBD2 on 6 matching bases. The CDR3 runs 12 residues. The germline gives CDR1 MRHNA, CDR2 SNTAGT. V lost 10 bases to trimming and J lost 5 bases, with 14 bases between them. The CDR3 DNA follows: TGTGCCATGCACCGGGGGATGGAGACCCAGTACTTC. Translation gives CAMHRGMETQYF.

This clone appeared a few times. V is TRBV5-5 and J is TRBJ2-7; no reliable D call. The CDR3 extends over 13 amino acids. Deletions cut 2 bases from V and 3 bases from J, with 9 bases between. In germline, CDR1 is SGHKS, CDR2 YYEKEE (reference sequence). The chain's CDR3 is CASSLTEFYEQYF. The CDR3, as DNA: TGTGCCAGCAGCTTAACAGAGTTCTACGAGCAGTACTTC. The full variable domain, with the rest looked up from reference TRBV5-5 and TRBJ2-7, is DAGVTQSPTHLIKTRGQQVTLRCSPISGHKSVSWYQQVLGQGPQFIFQYYEKEERGRGNFPDRFSARQFPNYSSELNVNALLLGDSALYLCASSLTEFYEQYFGPGTRLTVT.

This chain joins TRBV6-1 and TRBJ2-5, with D possibly matching TRBD1 (6 bases). Per germline, CDR1 MNHNS and CDR2 SASEGT. V lost 6 bases and J 1 base, leaving 15 bases between the germline ends. The CDR3 extends over 15 amino acids. The CDR3 loop reads CASSPILGGQETQYF. The CDR3 nucleotides read TGTGCCAGCAGCCCCATTTTAGGGGGCCAAGAGACCCAGTACTTC.

This chain joins TRBV4-3 and TRBJ1-6; D unresolved. The V gene's germline CDR1 is LGHNA and CDR2 YSLEER. V was clipped by 4 bases and J by 7 bases, with 23 bases between them. The CDR3 is made up of 18 amino acids. CDR3 bases: TGCGCCAGCAGCCGAAGTCCCCCGGGAGCAACCTCCAATTCACCCCTCCACTTT. It specifies CASSRSPPGATSNSPLHF.

The chain combines TRBV4-1 with TRBJ1-5, with unresolved D. V dropped 4 bases and J dropped 6 bases, with 7 bases sitting between them. This CDR3 region has 12 residues. Germline V gene lookup returns CDR1 MGHRA and CDR2 YSYEKL. The CDR3 nucleotides are TGCGCCAGCAGCCGCCCCGGTCAGCCCCAGCATTTT. Encoded protein: CASSRPGQPQHF.

This clone was observed once. V usage is TRBV9 and J usage is TRBJ2-1; 13 bases map to TRBD2. CDR3 length equals 16 residues. CDR1 is SGDLS, CDR2 YYNGEE, per germline. The J segment lost 7 bases and the V segment lost 0 bases, leaving 4 bases of the junction unmatched. CDR3 sequence (DNA): TGTGCCAGCAGCGTAGGTTGGACTAGCGGGGGTAATGAGCAGTTCTTC. It yields the protein CASSVGWTSGGNEQFF.

V usage is TRBV5-1 and J usage is TRBJ1-2, with TRBD1 matching over 8 bases. V dropped 1 base and J dropped 4; count of bases not matched to a gene: 6. Germline lookup yields CDR1 SGHRS and CDR2 YFSETQ. The CDR3 sequence is 15 residues long. The CDR3 coding sequence is TGCGCCAGCAGCTTGACGACAGGGGTGGGCTATGGCTACACCTTC. Translation gives CASSLTTGVGYGYTF.

The chain combines TRBV28 with TRBJ2-5; 12 bases fit TRBD2. The J call may be wrong; the DNA end is better matched by TRBJ2-7. Germline V gene sequence: CDR1 MDHEN, CDR2 SYDVKM. CDR3 length: 15 residues. CDR3 bases: TGTGCCAGCAGGCCGTTTACTAGCGGGAGGTACGAGCAGTACTTC. Amino acid sequence: CASRPFTSGRYEQYF.

The rearrangement uses TRBV27 and TRBJ2-1; TRBD2 matches 16 bases. This CDR3 is built from 15 residues. With V trimmed by 2 bases and J by 8 bases, 0 bases remained unmatched. Germline V CDR1 and CDR2: MNHEY, SMNVEV (reference sequence). The CDR3 is CASSLGTSGRDEQFF. The CDR3 DNA sequence: TGTGCCAGCAGTTTAGGGACTAGCGGGAGGGATGAGCAGTTCTTC.

V gene TRBV6-6 combines with J gene TRBJ2-7, with D possibly being TRBD2 (5 bases). The CDR3 contains 12 residues. Germline V CDR1 and CDR2: MNHNY, SVGAGI (reference sequence). The V end was cut by 5 bases, the J end by 1 base, with 6 bases between. CDR3: CASSGESYEQYF. CDR3 nucleotides: TGTGCCAGCAGTGGGGAGTCCTACGAGCAGTACTTC.

Comments on this clone: The junction departs from the called germline gene at one end, perhaps through a read error. This chain uses TRBV7-9 with TRBJ1-1; D remains unclear. Germline V lookup: CDR1 SEHNR, CDR2 FQNEAQ (reference sequence). The CDR3 has 12 amino acids. This CDR3 reads CSSSLGSTEAFF. DNA of the CDR3: TGTTCCAGCAGCTTAGGCAGCACTGAAGCTTTCTTT.

V usage is TRBV18 and J usage is TRBJ1-1; D is uncertain. The CDR3 contains 18 residues. The V gene lost 6 bases and the J gene lost 0 bases, with 23 bases spanning the gap. Germline CDR1 KGHSH, CDR2 LQKENI. The CDR3 protein is CASSTIPKDTALNTEAFF. The CDR3 DNA follows: TGTGCCAGCTCTACAATTCCGAAAGATACAGCCTTGAACACTGAAGCTTTCTTT.

The chain recombines TRBV4-3 with TRBJ2-3; D is perhaps TRBD2 (6 bases). CDR3 length: 16 amino acids. With 2 bases removed from V and 6 bases from J, the gap between germline ends came to 18 bases. Germline CDR1 reads LGHNA; CDR2 reads YSLEER. The CDR3 reads CASSQSSGSVVDTQYF. The CDR3 DNA is TGCGCCAGCAGCCAATCTTCCGGGAGTGTGGTGGATACGCAGTATTTT.

This chain links TRBV5-1 with TRBJ2-7; TRBD2 matches 13 bases. Germline lookup yields CDR1 SGHRS and CDR2 YFSETQ. The V segment lost 4 bases and the J segment 2 bases; nucleotides outside the gene matches: 6. This CDR3 is 16 amino acids long. CDR3 protein: CASSSGTSGVAYEQYF. CDR3 in DNA: TGCGCCAGCAGCAGCGGGACTAGCGGGGTGGCCTACGAGCAGTACTTC.

V is TRBV29-1 and J is TRBJ1-1; 7 bases fit TRBD1. V lost 6 bases and J lost 4; bases outside the gene matches: 8. This CDR3 comprises 13 residues. Germline V gene sequence: CDR1 SQVTM, CDR2 ANQGSEA. CDR3 nucleotide sequence: TGCAGCGTCCGACAGGGTGGGGGCACTGAAGCTTTCTTT. Its protein is CSVRQGGGTEAFF.

The chain employs TRBV13 and TRBJ2-2; D may be TRBD1 (7 bases). CDR1 and CDR2 from the germline V gene are PRHDT and FYEKMQ (reference sequence). V was clipped by 0 bases and J by 3 bases, with 14 bases between them. This CDR3 is built from 17 residues. CDR3 sequence: CASSLGLRGADTGELFF. The DNA of the CDR3 is TGTGCCAGCAGCTTAGGCCTCAGGGGGGCGGACACCGGGGAGCTGTTTTTT.

The chain joins TRBV6-5 to TRBJ2-6; D uncertain. V lost 1 base and J lost 4, with 11 bases in between. Looked up from germline, CDR1 is MNHEY and CDR2 is SVGAGI. CDR3 length: 16 residues. The CDR3 here is CASSYYYTDGANVLTF. The CDR3 DNA reads TGTGCCAGCAGTTACTACTACACTGACGGGGCCAACGTCCTGACTTTC.

This sequence joins TRBV7-9 and TRBJ2-5, with TRBD2 identical over 13 bases. This CDR3 has 16 residues. The germline V gene has CDR1 SEHNR and CDR2 FQNEAQ (reference sequence). Germline trimming cut 6 bases from V and 1 base from J; bases unmatched to any gene: 5. The CDR3 loop reads CASSPWTSGGQETQYF. The CDR3, as DNA: TGTGCCAGCAGTCCATGGACTAGCGGGGGCCAAGAGACCCAGTACTTC.

The chain employs TRBV7-8 and TRBJ2-4; TRBD1 aligns across 7 bases. This CDR3 comprises 15 residues. Germline V lookup: CDR1 SGHVS, CDR2 FQNEAQ. V lost 5 bases and J lost 9; bases outside the gene matches: 13. In nucleotides, the CDR3 is TGTGCCAGCAGCGGCCGAGGGGGCGCCTTGGGCATTCAGTACTTC. It translates to CASSGRGGALGIQYF.

The chain has TRBV2 and TRBJ2-7; D call uncertain. CDR3 length: 12 amino acids. Per the germline V gene, CDR1 is SNHLY and CDR2 is FYNNEI. The V end was cut by 6 bases, the J end by 0 bases, with 6 bases between. The CDR3 loop reads CASRLSSYEQYF. The CDR3 DNA sequence: TGTGCCAGCAGACTTAGCTCCTACGAGCAGTACTTC.

The V and J genes are TRBV19 and TRBJ2-7; 9 positions agree with TRBD1. Germline values: CDR1 LNHDA, CDR2 SQIVND (reference sequence). V shed 9 bases, J shed 6 bases, and the junction held 15 bases outside the gene matches. The CDR3 sequence is 15 residues long. The CDR3 nucleotides are TGTGCCAGACCTATTCGGGACAGGGTATCTTCCGAGCAGTACTTC. It specifies CARPIRDRVSSEQYF. The full variable domain, rest sourced from reference TRBV19 and TRBJ2-7, is DGGITQSPKYLFRKEGQNVTLSCEQNLNHDAMYWYRQDPGQGLRLIYYSQIVNDFQKGDIAEGYSVSREKKESFPLTVTSAQKNPTAFYLCARPIRDRVSSEQYFGPGTRLTVT.